Listed below are T cell receptor beta chains from one sample, sequenced in a study of T cell responses to AZD1222 COVID-19 vaccine. Some clones are missing from TCRdb's copy, which holds only in-frame ones; the method was immunoSEQ multiplex PCR. This table has 65,000 to 95,000 clones, just over 90% appearing once. The material was peripheral blood, obtained on day 0 of MenACWY control vaccination. Receptors were obtained from an adult in good health. CDR3s leave out the opening cysteine and the closing phenylalanine or tryptophan. The order of the fields is clone size, D gene, V gene, J gene, CDR3 protein. D genes are given only for firm matches. A clone size is listed for some rows: how often the clone was seen (once, few, many), or a class if it is expanded.

.	.	TRBV6-5	TRBJ2-2	ASTRGQNTGELF
.	TRBD1	TRBV6-2/TRBV6-3	TRBJ1-2	ASSKGTGYGGYT
once	.	TRBV1	TRBJ2-7	TSSQGTGQGGDEQY
.	TRBD1	TRBV9	TRBJ2-7	ASSVGGQGIYEQY
.	TRBD1	TRBV9	TRBJ1-4	ASSQTGDEKLF
.	TRBD2	TRBV28	TRBJ2-2	ASSHGTSGRKNTGELF
once	.	TRBV28	TRBJ2-7	ASSPRAGPDL
.	.	TRBV7-8	TRBJ2-7	ASSPGTGLGYEQY
few	TRBD1	TRBV19	TRBJ1-6	ASSPQTGIGDSPLH
.	.	TRBV27	TRBJ1-5	ASSLVGSNQPQH
once	.	TRBV5-4	TRBJ2-2	ASSLASLGGVGELF
.	.	TRBV27	TRBJ2-5	ASSLARAGSQY
.	.	TRBV15	TRBJ1-2	ATSSLGYGYT
.	.	TRBV11-2	TRBJ1-1	ASSPTSGQGANEAF
.	.	TRBV27	TRBJ2-5	ASSWAIAETQY
.	.	TRBV12-3/TRBV12-4	TRBJ2-5	ASRTEEETQY
.	.	TRBV18	TRBJ1-1	ASSPQENTEAF
.	TRBD2	TRBV25-1	TRBJ2-3	ASSELAGVGDTQY
.	TRBD1	TRBV28	TRBJ2-6	ASSLGQAISGANVLT
once	TRBD1	TRBV18	TRBJ2-7	ASSRGQGSEQY